The 23 T cell receptor beta chains below come from one sample, sequenced in a study of immune characterization of retroperitoneal liposarcoma. In TCRdb, the PCR reads were re-called with MiXCR into one record per CDR3 protein. This sample carries over 4,500 distinct CDR3 sequences, around 30% of them seen once, and the ten largest clones take less than 35%. The specimen sequenced was tumor tissue. The source is a female donor with retroperitoneal liposarcoma.

This clonotype was found a few times. V and J are TRBV7-2 and TRBJ2-1; possibly TRBD2 for D (5 bases). The ends were cut back, 5 bases at V and 12 bases at J, with 20 bases in the middle. This CDR3 has 14 amino acids. Germline V gene sequence: CDR1 SGHTA, CDR2 FQGNSA. The CDR3 nucleotides read TGTGCCAGCAGCCCGCCCACGGACTCCCGGGGGCAGTTCTTC. It encodes CASSPPTDSRGQFF. Full variable domain (remainder filled in from reference TRBV7-2 and TRBJ2-1): GAGVSQSPSNKVTEKGKDVELRCDPISGHTALYWYRQSLGQGLEFLIYFQGNSAPDKSGLPSDRFSAERTGGSVSTLTIQRTQQEDSAVYLCASSPPTDSRGQFFGPGTRLTVL.

Relative to its sample, this clonotype is medium-sized. The chain employs TRBV6-6 and TRBJ1-1; tentatively, D is TRBD1 (5 bases). V was pared by 0 bases and J by 6 bases, with 8 bases between. CDR1 MNHNY and CDR2 SVGAGI come from the germline V gene (reference sequence). This CDR3 contains 13 residues. In DNA form, the CDR3 reads TGTGCCAGCAGTTACTCAGGGGCCCCTGAAGCTTTCTTT. Translated, it gives CASSYSGAPEAFF.

There are a few counts of this clonotype. The chain joins TRBV10-2 to TRBJ2-2; D perhaps matches TRBD2 (6 bases). CDR3 length: 16 amino acids. CDR1 is WSHSY, CDR2 SAAADI, per germline. V was clipped by 0 bases and J by 1 base, with 9 bases between them. CDR3 sequence (DNA): TGCGCCAGCAGTGAGTCGGGTAGCGGGAACACCGGGGAGCTGTTTTTT. This translates into CASSESGSGNTGELFF.

This clonotype was detected a few times. The chain is built from TRBV6-6 and TRBJ2-1, with 7 bases aligning to TRBD1. From germline, CDR1 is MNHNY and CDR2 SVGAGI (reference sequence). CDR3 length: 20 residues. The V segment lost 2 bases and the J segment 1 base; nucleotides outside the gene matches: 17. DNA of the CDR3: TGTGCCAGCAGTTACCGGGACAGAAGACAGAAACTGATATCCTACAATGAGCAGTTCTTC. Translated, it gives CASSYRDRRQKLISYNEQFF.

The sample holds a few counts of this clonotype. This chain links TRBV15 with TRBJ1-5; 7 bases are shared with TRBD1. The CDR3 is made up of 14 amino acids. V dropped 6 bases and J dropped 5; count of bases not matched to a gene: 7. The V gene's germline CDR1 is LNHNV and CDR2 YYDKDF (reference sequence). The CDR3 DNA reads as TGTGCCACCAGTGAGGGGCAGGGGGATCAGCCCCAGCATTTT. Its translation: CATSEGQGDQPQHF.

For the CDR3, the DNA is TGTGCCAGCAGCTTTGGGGGTTCTTACAATGAGCAGTTCTTC. Encoded protein: CASSFGGSYNEQFF. The rearrangement joins TRBV11-3 to TRBJ2-1; possibly TRBD1 or TRBD2 for D (5 bases each). Trimming stripped 3 bases from V and 4 bases from J, with 10 bases between. The CDR3 runs to 14 residues. Per the germline V gene, CDR1 is SGHNT and CDR2 is YENEEA.

Only a few counts were recorded for this clonotype. The rearrangement uses TRBV5-8 and TRBJ2-7; 8 nucleotides match TRBD1. CDR1 and CDR2 from the germline V gene are SGHTS and YDEGEE. With V trimmed by 4 bases and J by 4 bases, 7 bases remained unmatched. CDR3 length: 14 amino acids. CDR3 nucleotide sequence: TGTGCCAGCAGCCCACAGGGGGTGATGTACGAGCAGTACTTC. Its protein product is CASSPQGVMYEQYF.

A word on this clonotype: Likely a read error: the CDR3 ends without its conserved phenylalanine or tryptophan. The chain has TRBV6-6 and TRBJ2-7; 7 bases agree with TRBD1. This CDR3 spans 14 amino acids. With 2 bases clipped from V and 3 bases from J, the junction kept 4 bases outside the gene matches. Germline V gene data show CDR1 as MNHNY and CDR2 as SVGAGI (reference sequence). The CDR3, as DNA: TGTGCCAGCAGTTACCAGGGACAGTACTACGAGCAGTACTTA. Amino acids: CASSYQGQYYEQYL.

The sample holds many counts of this clonotype. This sequence joins TRBV6-1 and TRBJ1-5; 8 nucleotides match TRBD1. Per germline, CDR1 MNHNS and CDR2 SASEGT. Trimming at V came to 7 bases and at J to 2 bases, leaving 10 bases not matched to a gene. CDR3 length: 16 residues. The CDR3 DNA reads as TGTGCCAGCAATCCAACAGGGGGGTATGGCAATCAGCCCCAGCATTTT. As protein: CASNPTGGYGNQPQHF.

V usage is TRBV7-3 and J usage is TRBJ2-5, with D tentatively TRBD2 (6 bases). The DNA end favors TRBJ2-1, so the J call may be wrong. The length of the CDR3 is 14 residues. Per the germline V gene, CDR1 is SGHTA and CDR2 is FQGTGA. The CDR3 here is CASRRATSADEQFF. The CDR3, as DNA: TGTGCCAGCAGACGGGCGACTAGTGCCGATGAGCAGTTCTTC.

This clonotype was observed at least ten times. Here the CDR3 DNA reads TGTGCCAGCAGCCCCCGACAGGGGAAGATCCCCTACGAGCAGTACTTC. It yields the protein CASSPRQGKIPYEQYF. The V gene is TRBV7-8, the J gene TRBJ2-7, with 8 bases matching TRBD1. This CDR3 has 16 residues. The V and J ends lost 5 bases and 2 bases, in that order; junction bases with no gene match: 11. Per germline, CDR1 SGHVS and CDR2 FQNEAQ.

The gene calls are TRBV27 and TRBJ1-5; D is unresolved. The CDR3 spans 13 residues. Trimming removed 4 bases at V and 4 bases at J, with 8 bases between. Germline-derived CDR1 and CDR2 are MNHEY and SMNVEV (reference sequence). The CDR3 coding sequence is TGTGCCAGCAGTTCAAGGTATAATCAGCCCCAGCATTTT. Translating it yields CASSSRYNQPQHF.

Points on this clonotype: One base away lies a much larger clone, so this may be a sequencing read error. CDR3 protein: CVSSYRAVDQPQHF. CDR3 nucleotide sequence: TGTGTCAGCAGTTATAGGGCAGTCGATCAGCCCCAGCATTTT. The chain carries TRBV6-2 or TRBV6-3 and TRBJ1-5; D is unresolved. This CDR3 has 14 amino acids. Germline V CDR1 and CDR2: MNHEY, SVGEGT.

This clonotype was found many times. This chain joins TRBV28 and TRBJ2-1; no clear D. Germline CDR1 MDHEN, CDR2 SYDVKM. The germline V and J ends were trimmed by 4 bases and 7 bases, with 17 bases remaining between them. This CDR3 has 15 residues. CDR3 protein: CASSSPPRRGNEQFF. Written as DNA, the CDR3 is TGTGCCAGCAGTTCCCCCCCCAGGCGAGGAAATGAGCAGTTCTTC.

This clonotype was counted only a few times. V is TRBV12-3 or TRBV12-4 and J is TRBJ2-1, with D perhaps TRBD1 or TRBD2 (5 bases each). With the DNA end fitting TRBJ2-7 better, the J assignment may be wrong. The CDR3 length is 15 residues. The CDR3 DNA reads TGTGCCAGCAGTTTTGCAGGGACCTCAAACAATGAGCAGTACTTC. It encodes CASSFAGTSNNEQYF.

This clonotype appeared a few times. This sequence joins TRBV6-1 and TRBJ2-5; 8 positions match TRBD2. CDR1 and CDR2 from the germline V gene are MNHNS and SASEGT. The CDR3 has 15 amino acids. V was clipped by 1 base and J by 5 bases; unmatched bases: 6. The CDR3 loop is CASSEVAGGEETQYF. For the CDR3, the DNA is TGTGCCAGCAGTGAAGTGGCGGGAGGCGAGGAGACCCAGTACTTC.

The chain joins TRBV14 to TRBJ2-7, with D perhaps matching TRBD1 or TRBD2 (7 bases each). With 4 bases removed from V and 5 bases from J, the gap between germline ends came to 27 bases. CDR3 length: 18 residues. Germline V gene data show CDR1 as SGHDN and CDR2 as FVKESK. CDR3 region: CASSRRIRGQAGNNEQYF. The DNA for the CDR3 is TGTGCCAGCAGCCGACGGATAAGGGGGCAAGCGGGAAACAACGAGCAGTACTTC.

The chain joins TRBV6-1 to TRBJ1-4; no clear D. The V gene lost 2 bases and the J gene lost 14 bases, with 15 bases spanning the gap. Germline V gene sequence: CDR1 MNHNS, CDR2 SASEGT. CDR3 size: 13 residues. CDR3 in DNA: TGTGCCAGCAGTGAAAATAACAAGGGAGGGCTGTTTTTT. Its protein product is CASSENNKGGLFF.

This clonotype was seen at least ten times. The gene calls are TRBV5-6 and TRBJ2-1; D gene unclear. The closer fit of TRBJ2-7 to the DNA end suggests the J call may be wrong. CDR1 SGHDT and CDR2 YYEEEE come from the germline V gene. The CDR3 is 15 amino acids. The CDR3: CASSVSYQRFGEQYF. The CDR3 coding sequence is TGTGCCAGCAGCGTCTCGTACCAGAGGTTCGGCGAGCAGTACTTC.

The chain employs TRBV7-2 and TRBJ2-2; D assignment may be TRBD1 or TRBD2 (6 bases each). Between the trimmed V and J ends, which lost 5 bases and 3 bases, there was a span of 13 bases. Germline CDR1 and CDR2: SGHTA and FQGNSA. The CDR3 runs to 15 residues. The CDR3 loop reads CASSPTRGDTGELFF. The CDR3 DNA reads TGTGCCAGCAGCCCGACTAGGGGGGACACCGGGGAGCTGTTTTTT.

The rearrangement links TRBV9 to TRBJ2-1; 10 bases agree with TRBD1. Germline trimming cut 0 bases from V and 0 bases from J; bases unmatched to any gene: 3. CDR1 and CDR2 from the germline V gene are SGDLS and YYNGEE. The CDR3 spans 17 residues. CDR3 nucleotides: TGTGCCAGCAGCGTAGAGGACAGGGGGAGCTCCTACAATGAGCAGTTCTTC. Protein: CASSVEDRGSSYNEQFF.

The chain joins TRBV12-3 or TRBV12-4 to TRBJ2-1; D tentatively reads TRBD1 or TRBD2 (6 bases each). This CDR3 is built from 15 residues. Trimming shortened V by 6 bases and J by 13 bases, and 25 bases separated the two germline ends. The CDR3 sequence: CASRLVLGGQETQFF. Here the CDR3 DNA reads TGTGCCAGCAGACTAGTTTTAGGGGGGCAAGAGACCCAGTTCTTC.

Points on this clonotype: An end of the junction does not agree with germline; a read error may underlie this. J is TRBJ2-3 and V is TRBV7-3; no clear D gene. CDR1 is SGHTA and CDR2 is FQGTGA in the germline V gene. The CDR3 contains 13 residues. CDR3 in amino acids: CVSSSAQADTQYF. CDR3 DNA: TGTGTCAGCAGCTCTGCCCAAGCAGATACGCAGTATTTT.